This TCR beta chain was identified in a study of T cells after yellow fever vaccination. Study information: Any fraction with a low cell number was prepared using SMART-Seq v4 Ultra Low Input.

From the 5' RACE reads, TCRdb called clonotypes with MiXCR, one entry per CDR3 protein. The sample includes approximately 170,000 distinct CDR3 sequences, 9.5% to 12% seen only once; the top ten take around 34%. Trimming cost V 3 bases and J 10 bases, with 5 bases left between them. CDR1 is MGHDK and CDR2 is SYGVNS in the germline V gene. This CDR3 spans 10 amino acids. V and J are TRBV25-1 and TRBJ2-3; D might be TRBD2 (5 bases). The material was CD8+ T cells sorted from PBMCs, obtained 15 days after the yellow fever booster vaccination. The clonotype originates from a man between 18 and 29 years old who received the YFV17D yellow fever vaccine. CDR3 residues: CASSDGAQYF. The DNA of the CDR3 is TGTGCCAGCAGTGACGGGGCGCAGTATTTT.